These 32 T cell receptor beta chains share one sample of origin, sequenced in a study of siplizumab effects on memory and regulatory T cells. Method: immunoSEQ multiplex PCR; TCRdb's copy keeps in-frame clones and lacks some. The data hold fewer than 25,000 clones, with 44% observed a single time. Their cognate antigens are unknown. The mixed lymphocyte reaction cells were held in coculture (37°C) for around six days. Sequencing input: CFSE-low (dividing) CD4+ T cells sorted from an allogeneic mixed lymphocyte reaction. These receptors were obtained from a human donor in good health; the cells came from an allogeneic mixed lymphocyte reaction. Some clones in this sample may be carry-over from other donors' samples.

The CDR3 loop is CASSLDYRQQFF. CDR3 nucleotides: TGTGCCAGCAGCCTGGACTACCGACAGCAGTTCTTC. The chain employs TRBV7-9 and TRBJ2-1; tentatively, D is TRBD2 (6 bases). CDR3 length equals 12 residues. Trimming removed 5 bases from V and 11 bases from J, with 13 bases in between. CDR1 and CDR2 (germline): SEHNR, FQNEAQ (reference sequence).

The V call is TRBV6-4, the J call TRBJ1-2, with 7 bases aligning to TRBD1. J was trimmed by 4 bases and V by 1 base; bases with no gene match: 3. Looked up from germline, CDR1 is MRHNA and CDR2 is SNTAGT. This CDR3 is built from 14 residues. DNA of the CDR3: TGTGCCAGCAGTGACTTAGGGGGCGGCTATGGCTACACCTTC. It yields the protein CASSDLGGGYGYTF.

CDR3 loop: CASSIGAQETQYF. The CDR3, as DNA: TGTGCCAGTAGTATTGGGGCTCAAGAGACCCAGTACTTC. The genes are TRBV19 and TRBJ2-5; TRBD1 is a possible D gene (5 bases). CDR1 and CDR2 from the germline V gene are LNHDA and SQIVND (reference sequence). The germline V and J ends were trimmed by 3 bases and 2 bases, with 7 bases remaining between them. This CDR3 has 13 amino acids.

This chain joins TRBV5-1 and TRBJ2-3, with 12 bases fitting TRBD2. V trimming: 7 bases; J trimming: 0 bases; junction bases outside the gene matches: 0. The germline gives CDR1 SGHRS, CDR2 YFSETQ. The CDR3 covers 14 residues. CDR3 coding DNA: TGCGCCAGCGGGACTAGCGGGAGCACAGATACGCAGTATTTT. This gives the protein CASGTSGSTDTQYF.

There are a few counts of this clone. The CDR3 loop reads CASSSRAQTGTYGYTF. The CDR3 nucleotides read TGTGCCAGCAGCTCGCGGGCCCAAACAGGGACCTATGGCTACACCTTC. The chain has TRBV7-9 and TRBJ1-2; a possible D gene is TRBD1 (6 bases). The germline V gene has CDR1 SEHNR and CDR2 FQNEAQ (reference sequence). CDR3 length: 16 residues. V shed 4 bases and J shed 4 bases, with 19 bases lying between them. The full variable domain, its missing parts supplied by reference TRBV7-9 and TRBJ1-2, is DTGVSQNPRHKITKRGQNVTFRCDPISEHNRLYWYRQTLGQGPEFLTYFQNEAQLEKSRLLSDRFSAERPKGSFSTLEIQRTEQGDSAMYLCASSSRAQTGTYGYTFGSGTRLTVV.

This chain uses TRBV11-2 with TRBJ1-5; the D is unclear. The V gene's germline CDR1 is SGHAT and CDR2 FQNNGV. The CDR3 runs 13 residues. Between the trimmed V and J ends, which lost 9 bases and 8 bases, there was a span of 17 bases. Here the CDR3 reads CASRRRPYEPQHF. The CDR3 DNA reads TGTGCCAGTCGGCGGCGCCCTTATGAGCCCCAGCATTTT.

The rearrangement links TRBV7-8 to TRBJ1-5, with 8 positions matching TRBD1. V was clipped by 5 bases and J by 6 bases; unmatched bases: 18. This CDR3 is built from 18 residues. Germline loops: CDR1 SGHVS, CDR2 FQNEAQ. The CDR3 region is CASSPRPQGAILGQPQHF. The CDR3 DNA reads TGTGCCAGCAGCCCCAGGCCCCAGGGGGCGATCCTCGGTCAGCCCCAGCATTTT.

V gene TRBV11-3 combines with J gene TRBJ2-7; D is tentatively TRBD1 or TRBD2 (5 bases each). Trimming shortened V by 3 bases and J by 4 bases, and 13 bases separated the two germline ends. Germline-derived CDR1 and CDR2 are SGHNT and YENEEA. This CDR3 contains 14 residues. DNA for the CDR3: TGTGCCAGCAGCTTCACCAGGGAGCCGTACGAGCAGTACTTC. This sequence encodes CASSFTREPYEQYF.

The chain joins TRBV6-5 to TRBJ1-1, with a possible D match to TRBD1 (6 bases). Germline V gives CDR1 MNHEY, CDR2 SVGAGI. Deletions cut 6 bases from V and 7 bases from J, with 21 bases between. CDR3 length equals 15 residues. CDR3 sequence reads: CASSRRRGALSEAFF. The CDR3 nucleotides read TGTGCCAGCAGCCGTCGCCGGGGGGCGCTTAGTGAAGCTTTCTTT.

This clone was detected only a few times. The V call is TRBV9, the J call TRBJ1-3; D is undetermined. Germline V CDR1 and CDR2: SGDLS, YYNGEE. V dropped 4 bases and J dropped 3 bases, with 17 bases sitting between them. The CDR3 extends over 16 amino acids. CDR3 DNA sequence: TGTGCCAGCAGCCCTCGGATGCTAGTAGTTGGAAACACCATATATTTT. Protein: CASSPRMLVVGNTIYF.

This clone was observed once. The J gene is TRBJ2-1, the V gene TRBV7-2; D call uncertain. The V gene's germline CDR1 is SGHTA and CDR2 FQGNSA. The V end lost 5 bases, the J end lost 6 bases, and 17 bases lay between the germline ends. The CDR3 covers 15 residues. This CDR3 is CASSPPILQFNEQFF. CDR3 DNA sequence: TGTGCCAGCAGCCCCCCGATACTACAGTTCAATGAGCAGTTCTTC.

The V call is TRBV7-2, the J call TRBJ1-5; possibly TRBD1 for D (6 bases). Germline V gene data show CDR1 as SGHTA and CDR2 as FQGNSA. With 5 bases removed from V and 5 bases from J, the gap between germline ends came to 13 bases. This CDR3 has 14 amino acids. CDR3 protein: CASSLRDTYQPQHF. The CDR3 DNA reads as TGTGCCAGCAGCCTCCGGGACACCTATCAGCCCCAGCATTTT.

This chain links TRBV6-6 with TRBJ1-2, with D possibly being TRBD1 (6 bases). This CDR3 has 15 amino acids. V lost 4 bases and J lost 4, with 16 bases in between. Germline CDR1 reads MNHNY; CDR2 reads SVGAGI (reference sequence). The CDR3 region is CASSSGVEILYGYTF. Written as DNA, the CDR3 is TGTGCCAGCAGTTCAGGGGTGGAGATTCTCTATGGCTACACCTTC.

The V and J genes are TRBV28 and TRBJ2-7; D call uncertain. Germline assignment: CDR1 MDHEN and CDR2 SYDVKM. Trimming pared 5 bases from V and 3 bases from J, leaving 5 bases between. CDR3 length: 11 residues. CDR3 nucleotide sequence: TGTGCCAGCAGTCTACTCTACGAGCAGTACTTC. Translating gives CASSLLYEQYF.

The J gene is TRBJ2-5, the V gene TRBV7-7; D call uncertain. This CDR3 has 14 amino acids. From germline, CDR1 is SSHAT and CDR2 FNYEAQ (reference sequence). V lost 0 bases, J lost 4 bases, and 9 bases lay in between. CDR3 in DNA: TGTGCCAGCAGCTTAGCGGGTGTTCCAGAGACCCAGTACTTC. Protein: CASSLAGVPETQYF.

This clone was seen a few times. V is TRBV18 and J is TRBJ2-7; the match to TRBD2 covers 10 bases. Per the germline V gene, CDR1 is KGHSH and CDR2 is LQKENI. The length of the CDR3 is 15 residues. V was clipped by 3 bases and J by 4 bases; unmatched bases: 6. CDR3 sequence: CASSPGLAPIYEQYF. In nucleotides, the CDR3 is TGTGCCAGCTCACCGGGACTAGCGCCGATTTACGAGCAGTACTTC.

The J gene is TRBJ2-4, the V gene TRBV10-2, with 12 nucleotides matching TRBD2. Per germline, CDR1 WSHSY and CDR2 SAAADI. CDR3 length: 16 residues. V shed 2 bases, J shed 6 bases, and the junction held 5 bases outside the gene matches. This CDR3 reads CASSEGLAGSGNIQYF. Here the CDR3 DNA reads TGCGCCAGCAGTGAGGGACTAGCGGGATCCGGAAACATTCAGTACTTC.

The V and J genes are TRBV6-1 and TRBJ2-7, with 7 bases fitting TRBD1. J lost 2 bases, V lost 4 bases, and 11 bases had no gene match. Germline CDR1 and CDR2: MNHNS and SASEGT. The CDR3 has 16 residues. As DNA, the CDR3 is TGTGCCAGCAGTGCAGCTAACGGGACAGACACCTACGAGCAGTACTTC. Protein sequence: CASSAANGTDTYEQYF.

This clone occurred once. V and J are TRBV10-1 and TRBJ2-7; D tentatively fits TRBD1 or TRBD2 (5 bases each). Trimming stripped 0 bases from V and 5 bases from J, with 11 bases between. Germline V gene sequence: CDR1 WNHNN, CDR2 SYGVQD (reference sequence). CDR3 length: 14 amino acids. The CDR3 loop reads CASSESGGVHEQYF. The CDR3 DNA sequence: TGCGCCAGCAGTGAGTCTGGGGGTGTTCACGAGCAGTACTTC.

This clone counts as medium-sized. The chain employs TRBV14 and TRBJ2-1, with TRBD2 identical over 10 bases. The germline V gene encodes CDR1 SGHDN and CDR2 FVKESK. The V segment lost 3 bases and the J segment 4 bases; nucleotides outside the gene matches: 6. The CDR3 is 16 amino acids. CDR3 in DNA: TGTGCCAGCAGCCACTTGGGACTAGCGAATTACAATGAGCAGTTCTTC. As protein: CASSHLGLANYNEQFF.

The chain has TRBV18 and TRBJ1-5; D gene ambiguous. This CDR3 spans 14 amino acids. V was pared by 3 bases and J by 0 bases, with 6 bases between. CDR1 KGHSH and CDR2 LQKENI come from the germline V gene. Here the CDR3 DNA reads TGTGCCAGCTCACCCTTCTATAGCAATCAGCCCCAGCATTTT. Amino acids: CASSPFYSNQPQHF.

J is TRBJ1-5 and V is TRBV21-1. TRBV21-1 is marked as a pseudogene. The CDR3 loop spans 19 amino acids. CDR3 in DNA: TGTGCCAGCAGCAAAAGGAATCAGGGAGAAGTTGCTAGCAATCAGCCCCAGCATTTT. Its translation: CASSKRNQGEVASNQPQHF.

The CDR3 bases are TGCGCCAGCAGCTACGTTACTAGCGGGGCTAATGAGCAGTTCTTC. This gives the protein CASSYVTSGANEQFF. The chain combines TRBV5-1 with TRBJ2-1, with 10 bases fitting TRBD2. CDR1 is SGHRS, CDR2 YFSETQ, per germline. This CDR3 has 15 residues. Germline trimming cut 3 bases from V and 7 bases from J; bases unmatched to any gene: 7.

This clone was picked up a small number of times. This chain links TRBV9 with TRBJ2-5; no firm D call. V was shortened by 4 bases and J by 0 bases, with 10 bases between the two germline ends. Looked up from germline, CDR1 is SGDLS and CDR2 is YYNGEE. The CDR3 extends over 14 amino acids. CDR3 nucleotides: TGTGCCAGCAGCCCTCAAGCGTACCAAGAGACCCAGTACTTC. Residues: CASSPQAYQETQYF.

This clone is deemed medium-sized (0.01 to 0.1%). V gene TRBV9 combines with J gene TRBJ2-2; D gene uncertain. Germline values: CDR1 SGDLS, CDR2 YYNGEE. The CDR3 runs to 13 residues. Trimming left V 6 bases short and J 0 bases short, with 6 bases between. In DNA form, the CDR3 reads TGTGCCAGCAAGTATGCGAACACCGGGGAGCTGTTTTTT. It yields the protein CASKYANTGELFF.

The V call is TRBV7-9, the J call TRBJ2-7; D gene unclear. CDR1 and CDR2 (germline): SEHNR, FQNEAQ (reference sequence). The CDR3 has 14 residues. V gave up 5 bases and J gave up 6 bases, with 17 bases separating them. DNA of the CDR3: TGTGCCAGCAGCCCGGCCGCCCCCAGGATCGAGCAGTACTTC. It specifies CASSPAAPRIEQYF.

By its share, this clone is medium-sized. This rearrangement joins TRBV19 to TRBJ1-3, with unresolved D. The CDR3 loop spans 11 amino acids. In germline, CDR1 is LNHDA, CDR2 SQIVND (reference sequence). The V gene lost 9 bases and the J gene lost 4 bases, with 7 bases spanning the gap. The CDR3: CASRWGNTIYF. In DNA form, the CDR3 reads TGTGCCAGCCGATGGGGAAACACCATATATTTT. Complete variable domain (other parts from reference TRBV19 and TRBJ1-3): DGGITQSPKYLFRKEGQNVTLSCEQNLNHDAMYWYRQDPGQGLRLIYYSQIVNDFQKGDIAEGYSVSREKKESFPLTVTSAQKNPTAFYLCASRWGNTIYFGEGSWLTVV.

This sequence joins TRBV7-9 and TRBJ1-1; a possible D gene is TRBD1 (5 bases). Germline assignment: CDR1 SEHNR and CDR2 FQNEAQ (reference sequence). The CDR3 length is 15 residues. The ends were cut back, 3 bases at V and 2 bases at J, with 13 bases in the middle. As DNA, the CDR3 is TGTGCCAGCAGCTTTTTTCGAGGGGTCAACACTGAAGCTTTCTTT. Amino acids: CASSFFRGVNTEAFF.

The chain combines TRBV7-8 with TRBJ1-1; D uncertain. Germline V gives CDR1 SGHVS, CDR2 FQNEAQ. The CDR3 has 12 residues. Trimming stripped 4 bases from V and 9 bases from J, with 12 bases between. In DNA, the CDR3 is TGTGCCAGCAGCTCCTACGTCACGAAAGCTTTCTTT. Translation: CASSSYVTKAFF.

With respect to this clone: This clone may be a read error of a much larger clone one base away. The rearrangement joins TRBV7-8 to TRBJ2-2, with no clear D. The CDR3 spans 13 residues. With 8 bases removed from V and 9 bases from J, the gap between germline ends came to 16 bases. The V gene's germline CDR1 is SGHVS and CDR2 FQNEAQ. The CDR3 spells CASRDSLLRELFF. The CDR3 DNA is TGTGCCAGCCGAGATAGTTTGCTAAGGGAGCTGTTTTTT.

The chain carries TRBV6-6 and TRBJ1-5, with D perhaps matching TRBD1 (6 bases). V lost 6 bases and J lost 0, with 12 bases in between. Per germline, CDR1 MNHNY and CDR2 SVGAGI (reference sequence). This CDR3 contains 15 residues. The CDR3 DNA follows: TGTGCCAGCAGCAAGGGGGGAACTAGCAATCAGCCCCAGCATTTT. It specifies CASSKGGTSNQPQHF.

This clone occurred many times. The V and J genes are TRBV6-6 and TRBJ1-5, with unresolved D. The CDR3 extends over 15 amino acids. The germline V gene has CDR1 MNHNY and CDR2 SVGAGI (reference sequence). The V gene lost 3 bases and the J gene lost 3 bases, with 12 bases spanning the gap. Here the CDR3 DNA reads TGTGCCAGCAGTTATGTGTACATTGCCAATCAGCCCCAGCATTTT. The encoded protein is CASSYVYIANQPQHF.